This TCR beta chain came from a study of T cell responses to AZD1222 COVID-19 vaccine. General observations from the study: Spike regions recognized by vaccine-associated CD4 TCRs spanned the protein, led by 160-218 and 743-854. Among spike-specific TCRs, nearly half reportedly target unmutated variant regions. Seropositive AZD1222 recipients at baseline numbered only five or six.

About this clone itself: Antigen unknown.

Assay used: immunoSEQ multiplex PCR; TCRdb lists only in-frame clones, some missing. The data hold more than 95,000 clones, with roughly 87% observed a single time. V lost 4 bases and J 0 bases, leaving 13 bases between the germline ends. Looked up from germline, CDR1 is SGHAT and CDR2 is FQNNGV. The CDR3 is made up of 16 amino acids. The clonotype originates from an adult in good health. The chain has TRBV11-2 and TRBJ1-3; a weak D match, TRBD1 (5 bases). The starting material was peripheral blood, obtained on day 0 of AZD1222 vaccination. In DNA, the CDR3 is TGTGCCAGCAGCTCGGGGACGGCCACCTCTGGAAACACCATATATTTT. Its translation: CASSSGTATSGNTIYF.